Listed below are T cell receptor beta chains from one sample, sequenced in a study of blood T cells in healthy people across ages. TCRdb reprocessed the 5' RACE reads with MiXCR, giving one entry per CDR3 protein. This table holds more than 600,000 distinct CDR3 sequences, roughly 25% found once. The same sample was also studied in work on T cells of mothers and their children.

Sequenced input: blood. Every receptor here comes from a boy between 5 and 17 years old in good health. CDR3s include the opening cysteine and the closing phenylalanine or tryptophan. The D gene is left open where the match is weak. Clone size, where shown, is once, few, many, or a class for clones that have expanded.

>TRBJ1-1|-|TRBV15|-
TGTGCCACCAGCAGAGGTCCCCCTATAGGGGAAGAAACTGAAGCTTTCTTT
CATSRGPPIGEETEAFF
>TRBJ2-7|-|TRBV29-1|TRBD1
TGCAGCGTTGGAGGGACAGTCCCCAGCGAGCAGTACTTC
CSVGGTVPSEQYF
>TRBJ2-7|-|TRBV29-1|TRBD2
TGCAGCGTGCTCGGGACTAGCGGGGGGACCCGCTGGGACGAGCAGTACTTC
CSVLGTSGGTRWDEQYF
>TRBJ2-7|-|TRBV6-5|TRBD2
TGTGCCAGCAGTGTAAGCGGGGGGTACTCCTACGAGCAGTACTTC
CASSVSGGYSYEQYF
>TRBJ2-3|few|TRBV7-9|TRBD1
TGTGCCAGCAGCTCGGGACAGGGTTACACAGATACGCAGTATTTT
CASSSGQGYTDTQYF
>TRBJ1-6|few|TRBV11-2|-
TGTGCCAGCAGCTTAGGAGGGGTTCATTCACCCCTCCACTTT
CASSLGGVHSPLHF
>TRBJ2-1|once|TRBV6-1|-
TGTGCCAGCAGTGGGGAAGGGGTCGGGACGGCCTACAATGGGCAGTTCTTC
CASSGEGVGTAYNGQFF
>TRBJ2-5|-|TRBV4-2|-
TGTGCCAGCAGCCAAGCGCCAACCACTGAGACCCAGTACTTC
CASSQAPTTETQYF
>TRBJ2-3|few|TRBV28|TRBD2
TGTGCCAGCAGTTTTGGCGGGAGAGGCACGCAGTATTTT
CASSFGGRGTQYF
>TRBJ2-3|few|TRBV29-1|TRBD2
TGCAGCGGACTAGCGGGAGGTGGGGATACGCAGTATTTT
CSGLAGGGDTQYF
>TRBJ2-5|few|TRBV29-1|TRBD2
TGCAGCGTTTGGACTAGAGTTGAGACCCAGTACTTC
CSVWTRVETQYF
>TRBJ2-7|-|TRBV12-3/TRBV12-4|-
TGTGCCAGCAGAGGGGAGGACTACGAGCAGTACTTC
CASRGEDYEQYF
>TRBJ1-4|few|TRBV12-3/TRBV12-4|TRBD1
TGTGCCAGCAGTTTGATTCTGGGGCAGGGGGTAACTAATGAAAAACTGTTTTTT
CASSLILGQGVTNEKLFF
>TRBJ2-5|few|TRBV12-3/TRBV12-4|-
TGTGCCAGCAGTTTAGGCCAGGGGCCGGGGGAGACCCAGTACTTC
CASSLGQGPGETQYF
>TRBJ2-7|once|TRBV7-2|TRBD2
TGTGCCAGCAGCTTAGGGACTAGCGCGACCTACGAGCAGTACTTC
CASSLGTSATYEQYF
>TRBJ1-1|few|TRBV10-3|-
TGTGCCATCAGTGTAGGTTCCATGAACACTGAAGCTTTCTTT
CAISVGSMNTEAFF